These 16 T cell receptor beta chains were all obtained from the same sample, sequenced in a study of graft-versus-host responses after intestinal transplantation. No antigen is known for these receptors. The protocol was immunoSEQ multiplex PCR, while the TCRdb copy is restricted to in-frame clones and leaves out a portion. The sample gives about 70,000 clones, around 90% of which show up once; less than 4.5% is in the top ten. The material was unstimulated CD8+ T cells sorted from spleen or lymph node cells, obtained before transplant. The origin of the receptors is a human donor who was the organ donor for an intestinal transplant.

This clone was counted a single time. The chain's CDR3 is CASSLKPGLQETQYF. The CDR3 coding sequence is TGTGCCAGCAGCCTCAAACCGGGACTTCAAGAGACCCAGTACTTC. The chain carries TRBV7-8 and TRBJ2-5; a possible D gene is TRBD2 (6 bases). The CDR3 covers 15 residues. CDR1 is SGHVS, CDR2 FQNEAQ, per germline. The V and J ends lost 5 bases and 2 bases respectively, with 15 bases between them. The whole variable domain, remainder taken from reference TRBV7-8 and TRBJ2-5, is GAGVSQSPRYKVAKRGQDVALRCDPISGHVSLFWYQQALGQGPEFLTYFQNEAQLDKSGLPSDRFFAERPEGSVSTLKIQRTQQEDSAVYLCASSLKPGLQETQYFGPGTRLLVL.

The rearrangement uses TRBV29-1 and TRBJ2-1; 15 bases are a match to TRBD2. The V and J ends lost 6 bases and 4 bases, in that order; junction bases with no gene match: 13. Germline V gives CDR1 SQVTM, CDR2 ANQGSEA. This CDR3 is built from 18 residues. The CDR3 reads CSVAGTSGGPEPYNEQFF. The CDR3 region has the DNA TGCAGCGTCGCCGGGACTAGCGGGGGGCCTGAACCTTACAATGAGCAGTTCTTC.

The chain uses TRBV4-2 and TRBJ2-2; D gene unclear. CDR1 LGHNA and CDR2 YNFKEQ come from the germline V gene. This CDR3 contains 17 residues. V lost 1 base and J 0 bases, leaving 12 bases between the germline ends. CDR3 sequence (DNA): TGTGCCAGCAGCCAAGCTGGAGTGAACCCGAACACCGGGGAGCTGTTTTTT. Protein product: CASSQAGVNPNTGELFF.

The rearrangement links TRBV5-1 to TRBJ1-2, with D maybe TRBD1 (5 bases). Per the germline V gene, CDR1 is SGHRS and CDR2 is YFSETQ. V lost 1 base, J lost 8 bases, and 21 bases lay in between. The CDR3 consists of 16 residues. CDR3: CASSLSPGPGGSGYTF. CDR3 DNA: TGCGCCAGCAGCTTGTCCCCAGGGCCCGGCGGCTCAGGCTACACCTTC.

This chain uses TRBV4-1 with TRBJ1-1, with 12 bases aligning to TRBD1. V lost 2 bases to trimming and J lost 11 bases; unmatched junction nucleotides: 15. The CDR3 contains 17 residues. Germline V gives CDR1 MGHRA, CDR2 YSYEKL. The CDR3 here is CASSQLRMGQGAIPAFF. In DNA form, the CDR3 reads TGCGCCAGCAGCCAATTGAGGATGGGACAGGGGGCGATTCCGGCTTTCTTT.

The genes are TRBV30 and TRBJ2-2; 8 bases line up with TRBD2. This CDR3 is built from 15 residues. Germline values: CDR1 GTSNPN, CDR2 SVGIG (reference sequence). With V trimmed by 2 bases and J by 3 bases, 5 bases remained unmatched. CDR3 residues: CAWSTGGAHTGELFF. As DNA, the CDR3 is TGTGCCTGGAGTACCGGGGGGGCGCACACCGGGGAGCTGTTTTTT.

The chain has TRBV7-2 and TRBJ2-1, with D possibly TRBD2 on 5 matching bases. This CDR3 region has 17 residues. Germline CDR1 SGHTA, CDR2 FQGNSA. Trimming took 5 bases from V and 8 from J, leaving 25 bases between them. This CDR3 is CASSLPSGTFVSYEQFF. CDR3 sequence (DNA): TGTGCCAGCAGCCTCCCGAGCGGCACTTTTGTCTCATATGAGCAGTTCTTC. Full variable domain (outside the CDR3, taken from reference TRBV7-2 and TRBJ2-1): GAGVSQSPSNKVTEKGKDVELRCDPISGHTALYWYRQSLGQGLEFLIYFQGNSAPDKSGLPSDRFSAERTGGSVSTLTIQRTQQEDSAVYLCASSLPSGTFVSYEQFFGPGTRLTVL.

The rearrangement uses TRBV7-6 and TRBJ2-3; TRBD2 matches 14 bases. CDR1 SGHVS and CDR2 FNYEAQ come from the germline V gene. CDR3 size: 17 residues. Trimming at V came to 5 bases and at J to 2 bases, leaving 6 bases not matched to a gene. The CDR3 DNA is TGTGCCAGCAGCGTAGGACTAGCGGGGGGAATCACAGATACGCAGTATTTT. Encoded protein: CASSVGLAGGITDTQYF.

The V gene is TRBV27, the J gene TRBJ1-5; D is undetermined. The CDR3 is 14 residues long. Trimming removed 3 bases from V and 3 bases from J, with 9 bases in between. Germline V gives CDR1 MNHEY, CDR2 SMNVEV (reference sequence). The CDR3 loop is CASSLFGFNQPQHF. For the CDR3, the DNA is TGTGCCAGCAGTTTGTTCGGGTTCAATCAGCCCCAGCATTTT.

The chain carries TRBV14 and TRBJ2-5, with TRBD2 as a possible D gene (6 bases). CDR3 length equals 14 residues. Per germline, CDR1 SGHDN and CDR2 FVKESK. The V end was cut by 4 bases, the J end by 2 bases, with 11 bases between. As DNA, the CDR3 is TGTGCCAGCAGCCGGGGAGGCGGTCAAGAGACCCAGTACTTC. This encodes CASSRGGGQETQYF. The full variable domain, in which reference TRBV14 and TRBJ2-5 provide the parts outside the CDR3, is EAGVTQFPSHSVIEKGQTVTLRCDPISGHDNLYWYRRVMGKEIKFLLHFVKESKQDESGMPNNRFLAERTGGTYSTLKVQPAELEDSGVYFCASSRGGGQETQYFGPGTRLLVL.

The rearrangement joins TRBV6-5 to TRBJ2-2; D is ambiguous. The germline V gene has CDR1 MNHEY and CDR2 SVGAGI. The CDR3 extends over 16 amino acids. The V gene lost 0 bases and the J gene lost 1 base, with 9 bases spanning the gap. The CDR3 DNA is TGTGCCAGCAGTTACTCGGCAGTCAGGAACACCGGGGAGCTGTTTTTT. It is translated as CASSYSAVRNTGELFF.

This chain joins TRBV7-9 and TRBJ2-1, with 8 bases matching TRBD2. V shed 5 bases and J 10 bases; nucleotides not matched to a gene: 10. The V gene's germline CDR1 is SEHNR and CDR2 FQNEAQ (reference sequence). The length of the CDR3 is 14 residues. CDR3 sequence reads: CASSPPGGAGEQFF. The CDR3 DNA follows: TGTGCCAGCAGCCCCCCGGGGGGGGCTGGGGAGCAGTTCTTC.

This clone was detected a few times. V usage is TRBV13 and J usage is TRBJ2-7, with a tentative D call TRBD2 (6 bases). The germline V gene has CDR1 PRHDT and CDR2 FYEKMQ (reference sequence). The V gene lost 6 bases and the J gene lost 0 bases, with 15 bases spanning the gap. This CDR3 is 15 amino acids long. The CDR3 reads CASSSAAGSSYEQYV. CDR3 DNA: TGTGCCAGCAGTTCAGCGGCGGGGAGCTCCTACGAGCAGTACGTC.

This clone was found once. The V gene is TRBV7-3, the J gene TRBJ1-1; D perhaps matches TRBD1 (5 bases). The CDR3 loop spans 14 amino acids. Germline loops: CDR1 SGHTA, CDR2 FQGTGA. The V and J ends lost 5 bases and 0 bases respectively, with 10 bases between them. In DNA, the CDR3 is TGTGCCAGCAGCCCGACAGCAATGAACACTGAAGCTTTCTTT. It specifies CASSPTAMNTEAFF. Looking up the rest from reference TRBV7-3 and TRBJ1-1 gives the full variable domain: GAGVSQTPSNKVTEKGKYVELRCDPISGHTALYWYRQSLGQGPEFLIYFQGTGAADDSGLPNDRFFAVRPEGSVSTLKIQRTERGDSAVYLCASSPTAMNTEAFFGQGTRLTVV.

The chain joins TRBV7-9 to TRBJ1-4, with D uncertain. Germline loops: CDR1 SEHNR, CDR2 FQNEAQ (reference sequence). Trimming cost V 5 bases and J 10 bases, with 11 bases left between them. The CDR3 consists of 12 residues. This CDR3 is CASSHLRGKLFF. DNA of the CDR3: TGTGCCAGCAGCCACTTGCGGGGAAAACTGTTTTTT.

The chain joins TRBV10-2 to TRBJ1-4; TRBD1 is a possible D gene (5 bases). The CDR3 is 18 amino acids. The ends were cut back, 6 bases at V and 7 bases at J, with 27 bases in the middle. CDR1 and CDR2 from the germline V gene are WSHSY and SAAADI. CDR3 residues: CASRPDGGGSYTGEKLFF. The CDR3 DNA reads TGCGCCAGCAGACCCGACGGGGGAGGGTCCTATACGGGTGAAAAACTGTTTTTT.